This TCR beta chain was captured by sequencing in a study of T cells in Graves' hyperthyroidism and ophthalmopathy. Background on the study: Sampling of peripheral blood happened at initial diagnosis, prior to any treatment.

This CDR3 has 14 residues. Germline CDR1 SNHLY, CDR2 FYNNEI. V was trimmed by 4 bases and J by 6 bases, leaving 14 bases between them. This clonotype was seen ten or more times. Its antigen is as yet unknown. Study observations and caveats: Blood shared most expanded thyroid clonotypes above 0.001.

PBMCs stemmed from 8.5 to 10 ml fresh peripheral blood. Amplified regions were TCR beta CDR3 sequences from RNA transcripts. First-round RT-PCR with HTBI primers amplified the TCR CDR3 region. TCRdb independently ran MiXCR on the multiplex PCR reads; one entry per CDR3 protein. The sample carries a few hundred thousand distinct CDR3 sequences, 20% to 25% recorded once. The clonotype was recovered from a man aged 50 to 60 with Graves' hyperthyroidism. The source material was blood. The gene calls are TRBV2 and TRBJ2-3; no reliable D call. This CDR3 reads CASSALVETDTQYF. The CDR3 DNA follows: TGTGCCAGCAGTGCCCTCGTAGAAACTGATACGCAGTATTTT.